This passage covers 15 T cell receptor beta chains from one sample sequenced in a study of cytomegalovirus exposure and HLA in healthy donors. Use of 60 Vbeta and 13 Jbeta primers characterized the PCR. Profiled with immunoSEQ multiplex PCR; TCRdb holds only in-frame clones, not every one. The sample has approximately 100,000 clones, around 80% seen once. Sequencing was carried out using PBMCs. The receptor set was obtained from a woman in her late teens or twenties in good health and CMV-seronegative.

The chain combines TRBV7-3 with TRBJ2-1; the match to TRBD2 covers 8 bases. Germline V gene lookup returns CDR1 SGHTA and CDR2 FQGTGA. The CDR3 length is 15 residues. Trimming at V came to 4 bases and at J to 0 bases, leaving 2 bases not matched to a gene. The CDR3 loop reads CASSSRGASYNEQFF. CDR3 bases: TGTGCCAGCAGCTCGCGGGGGGCCTCCTACAATGAGCAGTTCTTC.

Concerning this clone: A read error may account for a junction end that differs from germline. The chain couples TRBV7-9 to TRBJ1-5; D perhaps matches TRBD1 (5 bases). CDR1 is SEHNR and CDR2 is FQNEAQ in the germline V gene (reference sequence). The CDR3 is made up of 12 amino acids. The DNA of the CDR3 is TGTTCCAGCAGCTTTATCGGGGGGTCCCAGCATTTT. Translated, it gives CSSSFIGGSQHF.

The V and J genes are TRBV5-3 and TRBJ2-7; no firm D call. TRBV5-3 is an open reading frame whose function is uncertain. Trimming took 4 bases from V and 3 from J, leaving 5 bases between them. CDR3 size: 11 residues. The CDR3 sequence: CARSTHYEQYF. Here the CDR3 DNA reads TGTGCCAGAAGCACTCACTACGAGCAGTACTTC.

The chain employs TRBV27 and TRBJ2-3; 10 bases agree with TRBD2. The CDR3 consists of 18 residues. The germline V gene has CDR1 MNHEY and CDR2 SMNVEV (reference sequence). Trimming removed 4 bases from V and 5 bases from J; junction bases left unmatched: 15. CDR3 loop: CASSSPNRAGGPGDTQYF. CDR3 nucleotide sequence: TGTGCCAGCAGTTCCCCGAACAGAGCGGGGGGGCCAGGAGATACGCAGTATTTT.

The rearrangement uses TRBV5-4 and TRBJ2-7; 10 bases map to TRBD2. V was pared by 4 bases and J by 5 bases, with 12 bases of the junction left unmatched. Germline-derived CDR1 and CDR2 are SGHNT and YYREEE (reference sequence). The CDR3 totals 16 residues. The CDR3 DNA sequence: TGTGCCAGCAGCCCTACTCCCCTAAGCGGGAGGGACGAGCAGTACTTC. Protein product: CASSPTPLSGRDEQYF.

A few counts support this clone. This chain links TRBV6-5 with TRBJ1-1; possibly TRBD1 for D (5 bases). The CDR3 is made up of 13 amino acids. CDR1 MNHEY and CDR2 SVGAGI come from the germline V gene. V shed 10 bases and J shed 0 bases, with 12 bases lying between them. CDR3 DNA: TGTGCCACCAGGGTACTCATGAACACTGAAGCTTTCTTT. Amino acid sequence: CATRVLMNTEAFF.

The chain carries TRBV27 and TRBJ1-2; 9 bases are a match to TRBD1. The CDR3 consists of 17 residues. Germline V gene data show CDR1 as MNHEY and CDR2 as SMNVEV (reference sequence). V dropped 3 bases and J dropped 8; count of bases not matched to a gene: 16. This chain's CDR3 is CASSFAGGGQGPGGYTF. CDR3 sequence (DNA): TGTGCCAGCAGTTTCGCCGGTGGGGGACAGGGCCCGGGGGGCTACACCTTC.

This clone was detected only once. For the CDR3, the DNA is TGTGCCAGCAGTCCGCCACAGGGCCCATACGAGCAGTACTTC. The encoded protein is CASSPPQGPYEQYF. The chain is built from TRBV28 and TRBJ2-5; D is possibly TRBD1 (6 bases). The J call may be in error: the DNA end matches TRBJ2-7 better. The CDR3 has 14 amino acids. Germline V gives CDR1 MDHEN, CDR2 SYDVKM.

The rearrangement joins TRBV5-6 to TRBJ2-7; TRBD2 agrees at 8 bases. Looked up from germline, CDR1 is SGHDT and CDR2 is YYEEEE. Trimming took 1 base from V and 4 from J; bases not matched to a gene: 10. The CDR3 sequence is 16 residues long. CDR3 bases: TGTGCCAGCAGCTTGTTCGGGGGGGAGGTCTCATACGAGCAGTACTTC. Protein: CASSLFGGEVSYEQYF. The variable domain in full, completed from reference TRBV5-6 and TRBJ2-7, reads DAGVTQSPTHLIKTRGQQVTLRCSPKSGHDTVSWYQQALGQGPQFIFQYYEEEERQRGNFPDRFSGHQFPNYSSELNVNALLLGDSALYLCASSLFGGEVSYEQYFGPGTRLTVT.

The gene calls are TRBV11-3 and TRBJ2-7, with 8 positions matching TRBD2. Germline V gene lookup returns CDR1 SGHNT and CDR2 YENEEA. J gave up 6 bases and V 4 bases, and 2 bases lay outside the gene matches. This CDR3 is 12 amino acids long. CDR3 bases: TGTGCCAGCAGCTCCCGGGAGGGCGAGCAGTACTTC. Residues: CASSSREGEQYF.

This chain uses TRBV30 with TRBJ1-5, with D possibly matching TRBD1 (5 bases). Germline CDR1 is GTSNPN and CDR2 is SVGIG (reference sequence). CDR3 length: 16 amino acids. The ends were cut back, 2 bases at V and 2 bases at J, with 16 bases in the middle. CDR3 DNA: TGTGCCTGGAGTCCGAAGGGGTCCTATCGCAATCAGCCCCAGCATTTT. It encodes CAWSPKGSYRNQPQHF.

The gene calls are TRBV11-2 and TRBJ1-2, with D possibly TRBD1 on 5 matching bases. The CDR3 spans 14 residues. Trimming took off 3 bases at V and 2 bases at J, with 10 bases between the two ends. The germline V gene encodes CDR1 SGHAT and CDR2 FQNNGV. CDR3 region: CASSFGQPNYGYTF. In DNA form, the CDR3 reads TGTGCCAGCAGCTTCGGACAACCCAACTATGGCTACACCTTC.

The chain combines TRBV28 with TRBJ2-5, with D tentatively TRBD2 (6 bases). V was clipped by 7 bases and J by 5 bases, with 11 bases between them. This CDR3 spans 12 amino acids. The germline gives CDR1 MDHEN, CDR2 SYDVKM. The chain's CDR3 is CASMIRGETQYF. DNA of the CDR3: TGTGCCAGCATGATACGGGGGGAGACCCAGTACTTC.

As to this clone: Other DNA sequences in the sample encode the same CDR3. The rearrangement uses TRBV6-5 and TRBJ1-2, with D tentatively TRBD1 (5 bases). CDR3 size: 12 residues. V was trimmed by 2 bases and J by 4 bases, leaving 5 bases between them. The germline V gene has CDR1 MNHEY and CDR2 SVGAGI. In DNA form, the CDR3 reads TGTGCCAGCAGTTACAGGGGCTATGGCTACACCTTC. It is translated as CASSYRGYGYTF.

The chain joins TRBV7-2 to TRBJ2-7; 11 bases match TRBD2. Germline CDR1 SGHTA, CDR2 FQGNSA. There are 15 residues in the CDR3. Losses at the gene ends were 5 bases for V and 7 bases for J; bases not matched to a gene: 10. The CDR3 DNA follows: TGTGCCAGCAGCCCCCGTGCTAGCGGGGGGTGGGAGCAGTACTTC. Amino acid sequence: CASSPRASGGWEQYF.